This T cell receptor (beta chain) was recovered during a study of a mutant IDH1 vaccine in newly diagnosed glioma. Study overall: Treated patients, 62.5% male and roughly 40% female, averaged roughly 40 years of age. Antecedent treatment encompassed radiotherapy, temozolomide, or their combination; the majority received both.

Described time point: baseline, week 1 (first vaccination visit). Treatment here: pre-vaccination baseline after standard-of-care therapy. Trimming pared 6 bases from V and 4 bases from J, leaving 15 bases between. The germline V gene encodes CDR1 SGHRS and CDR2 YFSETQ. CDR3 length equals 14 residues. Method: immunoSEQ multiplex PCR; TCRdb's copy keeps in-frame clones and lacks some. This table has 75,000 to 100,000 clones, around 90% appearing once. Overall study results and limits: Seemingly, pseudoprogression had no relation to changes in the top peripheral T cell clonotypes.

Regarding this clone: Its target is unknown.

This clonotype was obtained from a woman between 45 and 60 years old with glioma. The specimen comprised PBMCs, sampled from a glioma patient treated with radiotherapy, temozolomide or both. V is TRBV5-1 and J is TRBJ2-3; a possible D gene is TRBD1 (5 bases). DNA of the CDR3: TGCGCCAGCAACCCCTCAACAGGTGCAGATACGCAGTATTTT. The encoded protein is CASNPSTGADTQYF.